These T cell receptor beta chains were read from a single sample in a study of Graves' ophthalmopathy and Graves' hyperthyroidism. MiXCR was run by TCRdb on the multiplex PCR reads, yielding one entry per CDR3 protein. The profile shows about 1.1 million distinct CDR3 sequences, around a third of them singletons. Sequenced input: peripheral blood or thyroid tissue (not recorded which). Receptor source: an adult man with Graves' hyperthyroidism. CDR3s include the opening cysteine and the closing phenylalanine or tryptophan. Each record gives: clone size, V gene, J gene, D gene, CDR3 DNA, CDR3 protein. A D gene is named only where the DNA matches it firmly. Some rows have no size entry. The others give once, few or many, or a class for an expanded clone.

>NA|TRBV7-2|TRBJ1-5|NA
TGTGCCAGCGGCGTAGCGATCGTGCCAGGGGTTTGGCAGCCCCAGCATTTT
CASGVAIVPGVWQPQHF
>many|TRBV7-2|TRBJ1-1|NA
TGTGCCAGCAGCTTATTTGGGAATCCCGACACTGAAGCTTTCTTT
CASSLFGNPDTEAFF
>many|TRBV5-4|TRBJ2-5|TRBD1
TGTGCCAGCAGCTTGGACGGGACAGCAAAAGAGACCCAGTACTTC
CASSLDGTAKETQYF
>NA|TRBV18|TRBJ1-1|NA
TGTGCCAGCTCACCACGGGGGCCAGGCACTGAAGCTTTCTTT
CASSPRGPGTEAFF
>NA|TRBV6-2/TRBV6-3|TRBJ1-2|NA
TGTGCCAGCAAACCGACAGCCCGCTATGGCTACACCTTC
CASKPTARYGYTF
>few|TRBV3-1|TRBJ1-6|NA
TGTGCCAGCAGCCGAGAAGACAGAGATAATTCACCCCTCCACTTT
CASSREDRDNSPLHF
>many|TRBV7-2|TRBJ1-1|NA
TGTGCCAGCAGCTACGGGACGCAGGAAGCTTTCTTT
CASSYGTQEAFF
>many|TRBV6-4|TRBJ1-5|NA
TGTGCCAGACGGGACGCTTATGGTCAGCCCCAGCATTTT
CARRDAYGQPQHF
>few|TRBV11-2|TRBJ2-5|TRBD2
TGTGCCAGCAGCTCCGAGTTTAGCGGGAGGCCACGGGGTTTC
CASSSEFSGRPRGF
>NA|TRBV2|TRBJ2-7|TRBD2
TGTGCCAGCAGGCTAAGACCGGGACTAGACTACGAGCAGTACTTC
CASRLRPGLDYEQYF
>many|TRBV20-1|TRBJ1-5|TRBD1
TGCAGCGCCGGACAGGGCTTCCATCAGCCCCAGCATTTT
CSAGQGFHQPQHF
>NA|TRBV12-3/TRBV12-4|TRBJ2-2|NA
TGTGCCAGCAGTCGGACCAGACTAACCGGGGAGCTGTTTTTT
CASSRTRLTGELFF
>once|TRBV9|TRBJ1-2|TRBD1
TGTGCCAGCAGCATCCGGACAGGGGGAGGGCGGGACTATGGCTACACCTTC
CASSIRTGGGRDYGYTF
>few|TRBV4-3|TRBJ1-4|NA
TGCGCCAGCAGCCAAGACACTGAGGATGAAAAACTGTTTTTT
CASSQDTEDEKLFF
>many|TRBV7-3|TRBJ2-5|NA
TGTGCCAGCAGCTTAAGGCCCCGAGGGACCCAGTACTTC
CASSLRPRGTQYF
>NA|TRBV11-2|TRBJ1-1|TRBD1
TGTGCCAGCAGCTTGCCCGGGACAGGGTTTACTGAAGCTTTCTTT
CASSLPGTGFTEAFF
>NA|TRBV19|TRBJ1-5|NA
TGTGCCAGTAGTCCGGGTGGGACTTCGGTGCCCCAGCATTTT
CASSPGGTSVPQHF
>few|TRBV5-4|TRBJ2-7|TRBD2
TGTGCCAGCAGCCACGGGACTAGCGGCGCCTACGAGCAGTACTTC
CASSHGTSGAYEQYF
>NA|TRBV19|TRBJ1-5|NA
TGTGACTATCGTGGTTATAGCAATCAGCCCCAGCATTTT
CDYRGYSNQPQHF
>many|TRBV9|TRBJ2-5|NA
TGTGCCAGCAGCGTGACAGAACAAGAGACCCAGTACTTC
CASSVTEQETQYF
>NA|TRBV18|TRBJ2-7|TRBD1
TGTGCCAGCTCAGGCGGACAGGGAGGCGAGCAGTACTTC
CASSGGQGGEQYF
>NA|TRBV7-9|TRBJ2-7|TRBD1
TGTGCTCCACCGGGACAGGGTGACTTGCAGTACTTC
CAPPGQGDLQYF
>many|TRBV29-1|TRBJ2-7|NA
TGCAGCGTTGCTACCCTGAACGTCTACGAGCAGTACTTC
CSVATLNVYEQYF
>NA|TRBV15|TRBJ2-5|TRBD1
TGTGCCACCAGCAGGGGACCGGGACAGAGTGGGGAGACCCAGTACTTC
CATSRGPGQSGETQYF
>NA|TRBV12-3/TRBV12-4|TRBJ2-3|NA
TGTGCCAGCAGAACGGAGTGGGGAGATACGCAGTATTTT
CASRTEWGDTQYF
>many|TRBV20-1|TRBJ2-7|TRBD2
TGCAGTGCTAGAAAGGGGACTAGCATACACGAGCAGTACTTC
CSARKGTSIHEQYF
>NA|TRBV10-2|TRBJ1-5|NA
TGTGCCAGCAGTGACGACGGGCAGCCCCAGCATTTT
CASSDDGQPQHF
>NA|TRBV2|TRBJ2-6|NA
TGTGCCAGCACCACGGACGGAAAGAACACTGAAGCTTTC
CASTTDGKNTEAF
>many|TRBV6-6|TRBJ2-5|NA
TGTGCCAGCACTAAACACCCCCAAGAGACCCAGTACTTC
CASTKHPQETQYF
>many|TRBV7-8|TRBJ1-5|NA
TGTGCCAGCAGCTTAGCTTTCTGGGAAACCAATCAGCCCCAGCATTTT
CASSLAFWETNQPQHF
>many|TRBV2|TRBJ2-7|TRBD1
TGTGCCAGCCGAGGCCGTCGGACAGGGGGCGACGAGCAGTACTTC
CASRGRRTGGDEQYF
>few|TRBV12-3/TRBV12-4|TRBJ2-7|NA
TGTGCCAGCAGTTTCGAGGGTAGGTCCTACGAGCAGTACTTC
CASSFEGRSYEQYF
>many|TRBV4-3|TRBJ1-6|NA
TGCGCCAGCAGCCAAGAAATACAGGGTGGATCACCCCTCCACTTT
CASSQEIQGGSPLHF
>many|TRBV10-3|TRBJ2-2|TRBD1
TGTGCCATCAACAGGGGACAGCCTCGACTTTCCGGGGAGCTGTTTTTT
CAINRGQPRLSGELFF
>NA|TRBV29-1|TRBJ2-7|NA
TGCAGCTTGGGGAGCGGTCAGCGGAGCTCCTACGAGCAGTACTTC
CSLGSGQRSSYEQYF
>once|TRBV7-8|TRBJ1-2|NA
TGTGCCAGCAGCTTAGAACCTCCTTCCGGGGGCAGAGGCTACACCTTC
CASSLEPPSGGRGYTF
>NA|TRBV10-3|TRBJ1-2|TRBD1
TGTGCCAGCAGTCCAGGACTCGGACAGGGGGCGCCTAACTATGGCTACACCTTC
CASSPGLGQGAPNYGYTF
>NA|TRBV6-6|TRBJ2-7|NA
TGTGCCAGCAGTTACTTCCAGGGCTACGAGCAGTACTTC
CASSYFQGYEQYF
>many|TRBV2|TRBJ2-5|NA
TGTGCCAGCAAAGGTTGGGCCCGTGCAGAGACCCAGTACTTC
CASKGWARAETQYF
>NA|TRBV24-1|TRBJ2-3|NA
TGTGCCACCAGTGATTCCGGGACGGTAAGCACAGATACGCAGTATTTT
CATSDSGTVSTDTQYF
>NA|TRBV7-2|TRBJ1-4|TRBD1
TGTGCCAGCAGTCGGGCACCGGGACAGGGTAAGGTTTTT
CASSRAPGQGKVF
>NA|TRBV5-1|TRBJ2-7|TRBD1
TGCGCCAGCAGCACGTGGACAGGTGACTACGGCGAGCAGTACTTC
CASSTWTGDYGEQYF
>many|TRBV15|TRBJ2-7|TRBD1
TGTGCCACCAGCAACCGGGACAGGGGAGGACAGCAGTACTTC
CATSNRDRGGQQYF
>NA|TRBV12-3/TRBV12-4|TRBJ1-5|TRBD1
TGTGCCAGCAGTTTGGACCCCCGTTCGGGACAGGGGGCAAATCAGCCCCAGCATTTT
CASSLDPRSGQGANQPQHF
>few|TRBV20-1|TRBJ1-1|NA
TGCAGTGCCCCCCTCCAGTTTGAAGCTTTCTTT
CSAPLQFEAFF
>few|TRBV20-1|TRBJ2-7|TRBD2
TGCAGTGCTGTAGCGGGAGGAGGAACCGGGGAGCAGTACTTC
CSAVAGGGTGEQYF
>NA|TRBV7-2|TRBJ2-4|NA
TGTGCCAGCAGCTCAGGGGTGGGCATTCAGTACTTC
CASSSGVGIQYF
>many|TRBV7-9|TRBJ2-7|NA
TGTGCCAGCAGCTTAGCGGGCAGGGGCGCAACGCAGTACTTC
CASSLAGRGATQYF
>NA|TRBV7-9|TRBJ2-7|TRBD2
TGCGCCAGCAGCGACGGGACTAGCGGGAGGTCCGAGCAGTACTTC
CASSDGTSGRSEQYF
>many|TRBV13|TRBJ1-2|NA
TGTGCCAGCAGCTCTCGGGTGACCTATGGCTACACCTTC
CASSSRVTYGYTF